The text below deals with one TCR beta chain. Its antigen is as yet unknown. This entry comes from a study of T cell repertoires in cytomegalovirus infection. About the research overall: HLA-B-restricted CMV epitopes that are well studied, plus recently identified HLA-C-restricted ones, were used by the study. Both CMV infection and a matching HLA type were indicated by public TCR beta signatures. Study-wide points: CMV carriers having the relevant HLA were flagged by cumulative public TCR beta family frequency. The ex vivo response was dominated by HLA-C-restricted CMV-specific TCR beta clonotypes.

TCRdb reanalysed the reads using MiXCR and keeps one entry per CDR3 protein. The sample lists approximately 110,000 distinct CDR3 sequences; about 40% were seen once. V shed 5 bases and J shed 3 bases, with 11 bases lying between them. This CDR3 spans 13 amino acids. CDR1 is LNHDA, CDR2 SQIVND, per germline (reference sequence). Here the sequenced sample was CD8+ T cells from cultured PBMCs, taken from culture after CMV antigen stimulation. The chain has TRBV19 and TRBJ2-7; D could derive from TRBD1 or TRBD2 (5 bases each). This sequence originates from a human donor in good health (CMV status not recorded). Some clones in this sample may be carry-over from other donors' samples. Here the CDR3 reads CASSVGTHYEQYF. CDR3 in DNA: TGTGCCAGTAGTGTCGGGACCCACTACGAGCAGTACTTC.